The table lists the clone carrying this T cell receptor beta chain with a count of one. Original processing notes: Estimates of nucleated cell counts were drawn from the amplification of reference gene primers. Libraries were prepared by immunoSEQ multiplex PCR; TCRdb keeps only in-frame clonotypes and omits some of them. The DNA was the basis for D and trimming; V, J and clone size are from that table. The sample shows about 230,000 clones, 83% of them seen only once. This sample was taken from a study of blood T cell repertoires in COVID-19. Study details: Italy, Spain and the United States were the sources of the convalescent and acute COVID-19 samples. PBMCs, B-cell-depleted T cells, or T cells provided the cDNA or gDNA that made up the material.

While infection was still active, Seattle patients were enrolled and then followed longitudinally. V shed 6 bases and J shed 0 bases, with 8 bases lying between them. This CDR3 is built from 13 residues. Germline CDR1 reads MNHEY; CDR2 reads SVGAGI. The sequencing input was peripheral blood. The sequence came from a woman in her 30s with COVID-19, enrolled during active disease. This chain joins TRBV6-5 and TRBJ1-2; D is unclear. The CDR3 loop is CASRATANYGYTF. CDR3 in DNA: TGTGCCAGCAGGGCTACAGCTAACTATGGCTACACCTTC.